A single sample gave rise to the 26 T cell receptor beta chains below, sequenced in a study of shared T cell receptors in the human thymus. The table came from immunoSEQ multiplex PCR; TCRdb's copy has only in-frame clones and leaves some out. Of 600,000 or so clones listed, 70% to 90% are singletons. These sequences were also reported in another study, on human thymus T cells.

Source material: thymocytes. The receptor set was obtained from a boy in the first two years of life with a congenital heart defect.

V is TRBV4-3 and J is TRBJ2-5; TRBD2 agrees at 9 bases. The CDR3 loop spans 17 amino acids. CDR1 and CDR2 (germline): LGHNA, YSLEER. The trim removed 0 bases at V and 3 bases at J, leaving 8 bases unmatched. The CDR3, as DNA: TGCGCCAGCAGCCAAGATTGCGTTTGCGGGGGGGAAGAGACCCAGTACTTC. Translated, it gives CASSQDCVCGGEETQYF.

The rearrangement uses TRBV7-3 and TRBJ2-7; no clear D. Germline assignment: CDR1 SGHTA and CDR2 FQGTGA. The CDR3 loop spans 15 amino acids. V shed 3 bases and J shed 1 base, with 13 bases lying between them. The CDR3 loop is CASSFNVDTSYEQYF. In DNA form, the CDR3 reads TGTGCCAGCAGCTTTAACGTAGATACGTCCTACGAGCAGTACTTC.

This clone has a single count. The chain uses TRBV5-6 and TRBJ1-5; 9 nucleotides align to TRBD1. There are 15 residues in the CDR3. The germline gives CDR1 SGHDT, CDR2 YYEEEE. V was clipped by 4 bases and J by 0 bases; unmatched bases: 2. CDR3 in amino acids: CASSRTGDSNQPQHF. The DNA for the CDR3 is TGTGCCAGCAGCCGGACAGGGGATAGCAATCAGCCCCAGCATTTT.

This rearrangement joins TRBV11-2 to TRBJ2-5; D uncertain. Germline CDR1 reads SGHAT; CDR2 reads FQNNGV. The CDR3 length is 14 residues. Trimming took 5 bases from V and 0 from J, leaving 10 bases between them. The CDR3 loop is CASSPSWDQETQYF. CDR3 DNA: TGTGCCAGCAGCCCTAGTTGGGACCAAGAGACCCAGTACTTC.

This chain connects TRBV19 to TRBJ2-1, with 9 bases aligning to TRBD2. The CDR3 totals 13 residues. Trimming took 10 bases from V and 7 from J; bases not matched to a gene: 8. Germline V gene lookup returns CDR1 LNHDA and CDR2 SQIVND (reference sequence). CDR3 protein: CAISGSGGNEQFF. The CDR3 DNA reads TGTGCCATTAGCGGGAGTGGGGGGAATGAGCAGTTCTTC.

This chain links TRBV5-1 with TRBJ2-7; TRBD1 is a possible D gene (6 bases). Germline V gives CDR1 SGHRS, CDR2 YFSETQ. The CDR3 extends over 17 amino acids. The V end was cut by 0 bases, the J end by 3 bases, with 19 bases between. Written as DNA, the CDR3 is TGCGCCAGCAGCTTGGCCCCTACCCGGGACACCTACTACGAGCAGTACTTC. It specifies CASSLAPTRDTYYEQYF.

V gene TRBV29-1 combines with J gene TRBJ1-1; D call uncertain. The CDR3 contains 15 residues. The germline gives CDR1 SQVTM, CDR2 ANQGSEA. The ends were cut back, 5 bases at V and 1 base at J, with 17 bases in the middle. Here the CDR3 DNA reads TGCAGCGTTCGGAGGAACAGCAGTACGAACACTGAAGCTTTCTTT. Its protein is CSVRRNSSTNTEAFF. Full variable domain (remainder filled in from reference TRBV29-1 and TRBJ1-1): SAVISQKPSRDICQRGTSLTIQCQVDSQVTMMFWYRQQPGQSLTLIATANQGSEATYESGFVIDKFPISRPNLTFSTLTVSNMSPEDSSIYLCSVRRNSSTNTEAFFGQGTRLTVV.

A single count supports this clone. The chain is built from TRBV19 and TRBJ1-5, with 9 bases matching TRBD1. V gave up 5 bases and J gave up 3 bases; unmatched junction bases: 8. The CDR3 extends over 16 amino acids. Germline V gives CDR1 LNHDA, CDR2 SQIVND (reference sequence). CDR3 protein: CASSARDRDTNQPQHF. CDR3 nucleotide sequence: TGTGCCAGTAGTGCCCGGGACAGGGATACCAATCAGCCCCAGCATTTT.

DNA of the CDR3: TGTGCCAGCAGCCCTTACCAAGACAGGATGAACACTGAAGCTTTCTTT. Encoded protein: CASSPYQDRMNTEAFF. The chain recombines TRBV7-6 with TRBJ1-1, with D possibly TRBD1 on 6 matching bases. This CDR3 has 16 residues. Germline V lookup: CDR1 SGHVS, CDR2 FNYEAQ. The V end lost 5 bases, the J end lost 0 bases, and 16 bases lay between the germline ends. The entire variable domain, with the rest obtained from reference TRBV7-6 and TRBJ1-1, is as follows: GAGVSQSPRYKVTKRGQDVALRCDPISGHVSLYWYRQALGQGPEFLTYFNYEAQQDKSGLPNDRFSAERPEGSISTLTIQRTEQRDSAMYRCASSPYQDRMNTEAFFGQGTRLTVV.

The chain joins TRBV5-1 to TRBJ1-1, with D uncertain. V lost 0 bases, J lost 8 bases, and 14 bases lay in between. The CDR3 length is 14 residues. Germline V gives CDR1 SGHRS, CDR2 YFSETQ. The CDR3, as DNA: TGCGCCAGCAGCTTGGGAGCCGAATCTTTGGAAGCTTTCTTT. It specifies CASSLGAESLEAFF.

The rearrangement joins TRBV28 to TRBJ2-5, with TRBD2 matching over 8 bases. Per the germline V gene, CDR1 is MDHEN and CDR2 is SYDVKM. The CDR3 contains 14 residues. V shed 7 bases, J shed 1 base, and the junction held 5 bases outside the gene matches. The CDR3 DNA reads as TGTGCCAGCAACACTAGCGGTATCCAAGAGACCCAGTACTTC. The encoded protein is CASNTSGIQETQYF.

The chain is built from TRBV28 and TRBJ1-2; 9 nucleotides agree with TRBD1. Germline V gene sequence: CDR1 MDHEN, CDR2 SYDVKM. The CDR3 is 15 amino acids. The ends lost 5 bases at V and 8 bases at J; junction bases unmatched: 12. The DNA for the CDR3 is TGTGCCAGCAGTACCACCCCGGGACAGGGTCTAGGCTACACCTTC. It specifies CASSTTPGQGLGYTF.

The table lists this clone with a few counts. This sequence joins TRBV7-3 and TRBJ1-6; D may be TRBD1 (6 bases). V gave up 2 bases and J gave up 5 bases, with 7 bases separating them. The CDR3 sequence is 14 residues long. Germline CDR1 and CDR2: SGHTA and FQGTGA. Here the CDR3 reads CASSLQGNNSPLHF. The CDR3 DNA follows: TGTGCCAGCAGCTTACAGGGGAATAATTCACCCCTCCACTTT.

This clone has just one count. The CDR3 DNA is TGCGCCAGCAGCTTAGGATCACAGCCACCCGCTACATACACAGATACGCAGTATTTT. It codes for CASSLGSQPPATYTDTQYF. The gene calls are TRBV5-1 and TRBJ2-3, with D hard to call. The CDR3 is 19 residues long. Germline CDR1 is SGHRS and CDR2 is YFSETQ. V gave up 2 bases and J gave up 2 bases, with 24 bases separating them.

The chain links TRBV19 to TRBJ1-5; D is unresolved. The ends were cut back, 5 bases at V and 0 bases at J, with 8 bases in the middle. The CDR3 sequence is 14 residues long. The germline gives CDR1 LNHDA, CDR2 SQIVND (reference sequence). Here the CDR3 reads CASSPGDSNQPQHF. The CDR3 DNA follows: TGTGCCAGTAGTCCCGGAGATAGCAATCAGCCCCAGCATTTT.

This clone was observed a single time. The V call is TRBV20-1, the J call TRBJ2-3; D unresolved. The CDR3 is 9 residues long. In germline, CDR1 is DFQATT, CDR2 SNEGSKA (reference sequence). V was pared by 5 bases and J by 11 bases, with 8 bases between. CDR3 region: CSAAIGQYF. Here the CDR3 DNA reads TGCAGTGCTGCTATCGGGCAGTATTTT.

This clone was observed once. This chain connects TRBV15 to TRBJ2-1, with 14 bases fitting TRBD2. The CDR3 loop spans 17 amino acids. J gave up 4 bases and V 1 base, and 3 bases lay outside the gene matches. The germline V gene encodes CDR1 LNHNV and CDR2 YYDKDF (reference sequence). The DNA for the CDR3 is TGTGCCACCAGCAGAGTGGGACTAGCGGGGGAATACAATGAGCAGTTCTTC. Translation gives CATSRVGLAGEYNEQFF. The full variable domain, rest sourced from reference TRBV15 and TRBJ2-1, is DAMVIQNPRYQVTQFGKPVTLSCSQTLNHNVMYWYQQKSSQAPKLLFHYYDKDFNNEADTPDNFQSRRPNTSFCFLDIRSPGLGDTAMYLCATSRVGLAGEYNEQFFGPGTRLTVL.

Written as DNA, the CDR3 is TGTGCCAGCAGCTTCGGCAGCTACCCGGGGAAGCTGTTTTTT. Translated, it gives CASSFGSYPGKLFF. The chain uses TRBV5-6 and TRBJ2-2, with a tentative D call TRBD2 (5 bases). The CDR3 spans 14 residues. Germline V CDR1 and CDR2: SGHDT, YYEEEE. The V end lost 2 bases, the J end lost 12 bases, and 17 bases lay between the germline ends.

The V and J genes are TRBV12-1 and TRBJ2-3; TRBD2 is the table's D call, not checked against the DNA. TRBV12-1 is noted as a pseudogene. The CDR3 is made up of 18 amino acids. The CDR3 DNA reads TGTGCCAGCAGCTTTGGGACGACTAGCCCTACTAGCACAGATACGCAGTATTTT. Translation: CASSFGTTSPTSTDTQYF.

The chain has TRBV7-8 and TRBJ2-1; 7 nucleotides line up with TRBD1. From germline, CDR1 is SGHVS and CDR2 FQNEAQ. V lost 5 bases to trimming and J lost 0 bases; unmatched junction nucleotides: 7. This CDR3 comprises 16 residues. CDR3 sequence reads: CASSPRQGRSYNEQFF. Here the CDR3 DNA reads TGTGCCAGCAGCCCGAGACAGGGTCGCTCCTACAATGAGCAGTTCTTC.

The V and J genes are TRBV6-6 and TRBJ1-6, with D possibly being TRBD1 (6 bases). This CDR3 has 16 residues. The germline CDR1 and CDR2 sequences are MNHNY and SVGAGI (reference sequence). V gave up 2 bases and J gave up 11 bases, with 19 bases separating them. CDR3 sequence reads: CASSYPDRRQVTPLHF. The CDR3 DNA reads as TGTGCCAGCAGTTACCCCGACAGGCGTCAAGTAACACCCCTCCACTTT.

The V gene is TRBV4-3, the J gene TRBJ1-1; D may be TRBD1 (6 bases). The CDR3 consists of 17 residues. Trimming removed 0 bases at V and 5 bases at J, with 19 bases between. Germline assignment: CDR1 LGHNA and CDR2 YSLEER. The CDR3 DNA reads TGCGCCAGCAGCCAAGAGTGGTCAACAGGGTGGAAAACTGAAGCTTTCTTT. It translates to CASSQEWSTGWKTEAFF.

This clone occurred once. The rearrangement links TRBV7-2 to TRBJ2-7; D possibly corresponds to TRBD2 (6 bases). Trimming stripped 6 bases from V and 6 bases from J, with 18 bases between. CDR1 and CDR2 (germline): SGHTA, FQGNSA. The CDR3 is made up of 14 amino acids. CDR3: CASRPRDFGGEQYF. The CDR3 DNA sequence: TGTGCCAGCAGGCCACGAGATTTCGGGGGCGAGCAGTACTTC.

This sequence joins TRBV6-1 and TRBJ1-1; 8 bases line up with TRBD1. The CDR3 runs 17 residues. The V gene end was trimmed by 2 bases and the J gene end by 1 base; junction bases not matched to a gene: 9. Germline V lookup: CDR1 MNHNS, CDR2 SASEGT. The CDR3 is CASSERTTGAQNTEAFF. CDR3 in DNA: TGTGCCAGCAGTGAACGGACGACAGGGGCCCAGAACACTGAAGCTTTCTTT.

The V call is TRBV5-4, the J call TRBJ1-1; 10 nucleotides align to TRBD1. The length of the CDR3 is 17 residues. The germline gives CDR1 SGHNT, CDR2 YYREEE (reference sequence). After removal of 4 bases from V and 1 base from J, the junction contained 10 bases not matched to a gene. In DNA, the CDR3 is TGTGCCAGCAGCCACCGGGACAGGGGTAAAAGGAACACTGAAGCTTTCTTT. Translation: CASSHRDRGKRNTEAFF.

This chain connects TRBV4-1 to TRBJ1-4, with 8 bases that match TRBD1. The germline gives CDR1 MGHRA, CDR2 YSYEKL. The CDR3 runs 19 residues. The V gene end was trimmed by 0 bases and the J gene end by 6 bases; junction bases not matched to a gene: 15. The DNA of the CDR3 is TGCGCCAGCAGCCAAGACCTGCCTGGGATAGGGACAGGTCATGAAAAACTGTTTTTT. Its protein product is CASSQDLPGIGTGHEKLFF.